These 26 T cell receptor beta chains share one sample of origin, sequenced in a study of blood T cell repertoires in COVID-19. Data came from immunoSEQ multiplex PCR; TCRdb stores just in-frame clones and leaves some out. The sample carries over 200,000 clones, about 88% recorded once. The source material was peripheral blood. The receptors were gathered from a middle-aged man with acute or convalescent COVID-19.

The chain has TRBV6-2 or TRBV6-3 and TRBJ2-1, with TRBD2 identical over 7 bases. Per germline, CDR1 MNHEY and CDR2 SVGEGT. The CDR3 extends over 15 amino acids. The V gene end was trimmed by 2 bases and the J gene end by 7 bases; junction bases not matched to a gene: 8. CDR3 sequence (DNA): TGTGCCAGCAGTTACCACCTAGCGGTTGGGAATGAGCAGTTCTTC. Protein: CASSYHLAVGNEQFF.

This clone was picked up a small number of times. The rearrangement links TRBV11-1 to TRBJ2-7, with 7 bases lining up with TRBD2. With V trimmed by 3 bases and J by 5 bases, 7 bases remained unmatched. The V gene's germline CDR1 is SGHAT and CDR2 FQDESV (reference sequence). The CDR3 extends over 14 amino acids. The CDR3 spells CASSFLGGGDEQYF. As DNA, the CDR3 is TGTGCCAGCAGCTTCCTGGGCGGGGGTGACGAGCAGTACTTC.

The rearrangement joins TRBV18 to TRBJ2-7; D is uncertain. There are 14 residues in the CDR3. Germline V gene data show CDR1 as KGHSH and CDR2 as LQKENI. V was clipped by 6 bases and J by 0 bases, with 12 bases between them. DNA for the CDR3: TGTGCCAGCTCCCCCACCACCAGCTCCTACGAGCAGTACTTC. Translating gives CASSPTTSSYEQYF.

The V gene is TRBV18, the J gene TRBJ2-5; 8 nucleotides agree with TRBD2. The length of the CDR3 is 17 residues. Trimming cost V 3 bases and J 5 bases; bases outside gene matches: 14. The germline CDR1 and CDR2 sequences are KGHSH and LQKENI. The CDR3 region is CASSPLPSRGGPETQYF. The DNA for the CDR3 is TGTGCCAGCTCACCCCTTCCTTCCCGGGGGGGTCCCGAGACCCAGTACTTC.

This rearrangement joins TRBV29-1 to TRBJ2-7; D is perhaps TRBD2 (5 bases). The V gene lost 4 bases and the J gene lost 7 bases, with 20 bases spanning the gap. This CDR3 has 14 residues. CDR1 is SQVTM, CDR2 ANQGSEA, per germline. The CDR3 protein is CSVVWQEEMREQYF. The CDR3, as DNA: TGCAGCGTTGTATGGCAGGAGGAGATGAGGGAGCAGTACTTC.

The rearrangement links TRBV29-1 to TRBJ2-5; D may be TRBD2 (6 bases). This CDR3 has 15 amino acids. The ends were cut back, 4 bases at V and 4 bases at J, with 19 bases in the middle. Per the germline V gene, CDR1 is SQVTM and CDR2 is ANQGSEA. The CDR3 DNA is TGCAGCGTTGGGGGGGTAGTGGGACCTGGAGAGACCCAGTACTTC. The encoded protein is CSVGGVVGPGETQYF.

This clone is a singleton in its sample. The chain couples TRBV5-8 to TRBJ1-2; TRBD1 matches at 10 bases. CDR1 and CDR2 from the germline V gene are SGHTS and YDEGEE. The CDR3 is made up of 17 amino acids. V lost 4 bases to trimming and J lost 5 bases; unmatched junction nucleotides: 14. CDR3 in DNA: TGTGCCAGCAGCGCACCCTGGACAGGGGGGCTCGGGTATGGCTACACCTTC. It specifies CASSAPWTGGLGYGYTF.

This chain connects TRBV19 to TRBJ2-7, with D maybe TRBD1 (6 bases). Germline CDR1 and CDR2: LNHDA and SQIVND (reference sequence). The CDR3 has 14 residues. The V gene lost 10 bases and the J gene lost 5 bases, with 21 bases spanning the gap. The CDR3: CATHSTGLLHEQYF. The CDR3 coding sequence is TGTGCCACTCACTCGACAGGTCTCCTCCACGAGCAGTACTTC.

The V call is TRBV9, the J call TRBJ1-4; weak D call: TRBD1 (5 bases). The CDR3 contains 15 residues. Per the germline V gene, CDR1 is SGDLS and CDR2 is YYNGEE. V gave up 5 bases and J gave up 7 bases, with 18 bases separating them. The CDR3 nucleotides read TGTGCCAGCAGTCGGCTCCAGGGAGGAAGTGAAAAACTGTTTTTT. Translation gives CASSRLQGGSEKLFF.

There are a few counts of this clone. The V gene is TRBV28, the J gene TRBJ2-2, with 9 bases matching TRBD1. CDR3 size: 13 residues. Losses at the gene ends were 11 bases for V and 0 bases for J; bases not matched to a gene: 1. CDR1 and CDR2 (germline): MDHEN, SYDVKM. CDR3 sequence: CAGQGTNTGELFF. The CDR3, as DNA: TGTGCCGGACAGGGGACGAACACCGGGGAGCTGTTTTTT.

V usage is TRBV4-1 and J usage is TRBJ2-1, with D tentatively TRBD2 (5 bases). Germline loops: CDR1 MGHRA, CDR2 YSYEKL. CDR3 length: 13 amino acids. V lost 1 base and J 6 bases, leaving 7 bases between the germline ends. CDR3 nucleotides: TGCGCCAGCAGCCAAGGGAGGTCCAATGAGCAGTTCTTC. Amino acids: CASSQGRSNEQFF.

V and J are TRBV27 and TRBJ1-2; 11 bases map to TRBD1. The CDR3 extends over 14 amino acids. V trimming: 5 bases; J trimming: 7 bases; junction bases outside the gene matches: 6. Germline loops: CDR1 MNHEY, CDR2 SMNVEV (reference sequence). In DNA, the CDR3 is TGTGCCAGCAGTCTCGGACAGGGGGCCTTTGGCTACACCTTC. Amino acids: CASSLGQGAFGYTF.

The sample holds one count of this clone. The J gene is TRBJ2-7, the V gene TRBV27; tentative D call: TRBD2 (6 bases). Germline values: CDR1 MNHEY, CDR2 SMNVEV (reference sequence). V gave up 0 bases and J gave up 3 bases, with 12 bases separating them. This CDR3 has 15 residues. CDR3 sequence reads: CASSLSGGFGYEQYF. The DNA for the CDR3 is TGTGCCAGCAGTTTATCCGGGGGTTTTGGCTACGAGCAGTACTTC.

The CDR3 spells CASSLRGPDEKLFF. CDR3 nucleotide sequence: TGCGCCAGCAGCTTGAGGGGTCCTGATGAAAAACTGTTTTTT. The chain carries TRBV5-1 and TRBJ1-4, with a weak D call TRBD1 (5 bases). The V end lost 1 base, the J end lost 6 bases, and 10 bases lay between the germline ends. The CDR3 extends over 14 amino acids. Germline CDR1 SGHRS, CDR2 YFSETQ.

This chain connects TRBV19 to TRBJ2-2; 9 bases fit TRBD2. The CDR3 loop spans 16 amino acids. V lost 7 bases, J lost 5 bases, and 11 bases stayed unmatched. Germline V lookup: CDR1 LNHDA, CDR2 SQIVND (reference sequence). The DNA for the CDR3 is TGTGCCAGTACTCGGCTAGCGGGAAGAGGGACCGGGGAGCTGTTTTTT. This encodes CASTRLAGRGTGELFF.

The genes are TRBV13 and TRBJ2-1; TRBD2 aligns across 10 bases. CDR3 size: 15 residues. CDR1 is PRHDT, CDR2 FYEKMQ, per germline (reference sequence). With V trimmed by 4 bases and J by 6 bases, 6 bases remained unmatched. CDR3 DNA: TGTGCCAGCAGCTCGGAAGCGGGGGGGCTCAATGAGCAGTTCTTC. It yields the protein CASSSEAGGLNEQFF.

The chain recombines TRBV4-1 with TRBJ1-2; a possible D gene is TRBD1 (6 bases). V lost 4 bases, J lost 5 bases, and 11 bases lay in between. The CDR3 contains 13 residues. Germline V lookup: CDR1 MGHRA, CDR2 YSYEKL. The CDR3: CASSPQGQYGYTF. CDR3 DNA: TGCGCCAGCAGCCCGCAAGGACAGTATGGCTACACCTTC.

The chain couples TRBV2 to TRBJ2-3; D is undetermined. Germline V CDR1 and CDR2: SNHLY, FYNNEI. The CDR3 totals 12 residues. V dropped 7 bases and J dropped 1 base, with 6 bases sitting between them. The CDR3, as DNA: TGTGCCAGCATTGGAGGCACAGATACGCAGTATTTT. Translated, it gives CASIGGTDTQYF. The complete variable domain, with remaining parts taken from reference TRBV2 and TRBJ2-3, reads EPEVTQTPSHQVTQMGQEVILRCVPISNHLYFYWYRQILGQKVEFLVSFYNNEISEKSEIFDDQFSVERPDGSNFTLKIRSTKLEDSAMYFCASIGGTDTQYFGPGTRLTVL.

The CDR3 bases are TGTGCCACCAGTGATTTGGGACAGGCAGGGACAGGGCAGTTCTTC. Its protein product is CATSDLGQAGTGQFF. The V and J genes are TRBV24-1 and TRBJ2-1, with 8 bases fitting TRBD1. The CDR3 consists of 15 residues. J gave up 12 bases and V 0 bases, and 9 bases lay outside the gene matches. Germline CDR1 and CDR2: KGHDR and SFDVKD.

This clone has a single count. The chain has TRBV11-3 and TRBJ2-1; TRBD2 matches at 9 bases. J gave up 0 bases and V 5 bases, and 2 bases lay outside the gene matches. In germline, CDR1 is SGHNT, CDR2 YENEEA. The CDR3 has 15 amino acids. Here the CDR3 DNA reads TGTGCCAGCAGCGTTAGCGGGAGCTCCTACAATGAGCAGTTCTTC. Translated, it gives CASSVSGSSYNEQFF.

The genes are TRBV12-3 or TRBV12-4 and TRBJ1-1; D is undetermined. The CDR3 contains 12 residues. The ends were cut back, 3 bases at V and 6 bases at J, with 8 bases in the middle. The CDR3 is CASSLGRPEAFF. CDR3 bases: TGTGCCAGCAGTTTGGGCAGGCCTGAAGCTTTCTTT.

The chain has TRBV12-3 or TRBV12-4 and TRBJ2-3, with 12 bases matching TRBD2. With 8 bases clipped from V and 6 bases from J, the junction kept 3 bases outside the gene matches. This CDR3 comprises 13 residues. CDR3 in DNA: TGTGCCAGCCTCGGGACTAGCGGGGATACGCAGTATTTT. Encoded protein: CASLGTSGDTQYF.

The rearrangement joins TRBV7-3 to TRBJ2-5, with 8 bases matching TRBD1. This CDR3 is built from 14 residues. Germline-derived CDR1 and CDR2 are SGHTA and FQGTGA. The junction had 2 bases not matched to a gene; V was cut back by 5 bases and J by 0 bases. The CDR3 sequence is CASSQTGDQETQYF. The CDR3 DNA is TGTGCCAGCAGCCAGACAGGGGACCAAGAGACCCAGTACTTC.

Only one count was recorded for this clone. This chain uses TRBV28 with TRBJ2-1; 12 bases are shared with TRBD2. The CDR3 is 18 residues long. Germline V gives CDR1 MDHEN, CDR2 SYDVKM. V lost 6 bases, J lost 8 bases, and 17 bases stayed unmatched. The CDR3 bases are TGTGCCAGCAGCCGAAGACTAGCGGGAGCTCGGTTTAGGGATGAGCAGTTCTTC. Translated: CASSRRLAGARFRDEQFF.

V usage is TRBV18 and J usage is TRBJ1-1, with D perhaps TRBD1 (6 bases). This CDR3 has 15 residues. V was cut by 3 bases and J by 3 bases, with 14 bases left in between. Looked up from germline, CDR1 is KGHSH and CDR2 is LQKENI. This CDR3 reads CASSPTTGSDTEAFF. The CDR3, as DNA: TGTGCCAGCTCACCCACGACAGGATCCGACACTGAAGCTTTCTTT.

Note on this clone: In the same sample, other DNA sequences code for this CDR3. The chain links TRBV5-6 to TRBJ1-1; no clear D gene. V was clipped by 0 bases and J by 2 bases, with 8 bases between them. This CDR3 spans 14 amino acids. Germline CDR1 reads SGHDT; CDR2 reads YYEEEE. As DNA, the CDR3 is TGTGCCAGCAGCTTGGCCCCAGGTAACACTGAAGCTTTCTTT. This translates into CASSLAPGNTEAFF.